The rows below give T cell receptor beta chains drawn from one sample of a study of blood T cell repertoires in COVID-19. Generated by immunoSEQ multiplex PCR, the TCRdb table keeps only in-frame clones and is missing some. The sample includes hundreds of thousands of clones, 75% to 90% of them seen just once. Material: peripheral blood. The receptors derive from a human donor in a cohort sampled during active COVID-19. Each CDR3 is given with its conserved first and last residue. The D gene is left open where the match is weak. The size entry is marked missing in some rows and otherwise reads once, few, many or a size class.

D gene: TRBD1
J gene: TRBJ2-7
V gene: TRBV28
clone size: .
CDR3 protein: CASRQPGQGFYEQYF
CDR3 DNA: TGTGCCAGCAGGCAACCGGGACAGGGGTTCTACGAGCAGTACTTC

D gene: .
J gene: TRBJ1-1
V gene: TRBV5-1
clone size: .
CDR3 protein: CASSYERNTEAFF
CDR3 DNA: TGCGCCAGCAGCTACGAGAGGAACACTGAAGCTTTCTTT

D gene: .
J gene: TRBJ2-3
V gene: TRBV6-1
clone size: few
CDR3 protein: CASSEANGYTDTQYF
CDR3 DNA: TGTGCCAGCAGTGAAGCAAACGGTTACACAGATACGCAGTATTTT

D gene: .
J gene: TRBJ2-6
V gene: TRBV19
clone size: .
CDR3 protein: CASSPRTVSSGANVLTF
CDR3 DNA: TGTGCCAGTAGTCCGCGGACAGTGTCTTCTGGGGCCAACGTCCTGACTTTC

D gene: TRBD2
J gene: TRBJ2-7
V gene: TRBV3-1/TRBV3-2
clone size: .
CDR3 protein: CASSHARTGLAAPWSYEQYF
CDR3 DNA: TGTGCCAGCAGCCATGCCCGAACGGGACTAGCGGCGCCCTGGTCCTACGAGCAGTACTTC

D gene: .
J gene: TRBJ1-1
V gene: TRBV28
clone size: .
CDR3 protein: CASSLFEAGNTEAFF
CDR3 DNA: TGTGCCAGCAGTTTATTCGAGGCTGGGAACACTGAAGCTTTCTTT

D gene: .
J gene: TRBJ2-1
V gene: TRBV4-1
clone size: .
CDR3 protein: CASSDGMEEQFF
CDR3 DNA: TGCGCCAGCAGCGACGGAATGGAGGAGCAGTTCTTC

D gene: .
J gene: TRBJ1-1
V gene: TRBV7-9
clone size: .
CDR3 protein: CASSLRPHQLSGTEAFF
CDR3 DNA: TGTGCCAGCAGCTTAAGACCACACCAGCTTTCGGGCACTGAAGCTTTCTTT

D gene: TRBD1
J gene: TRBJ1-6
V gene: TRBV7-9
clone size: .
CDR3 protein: CASSGLDRGSSPLHF
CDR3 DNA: TGTGCCAGCAGCGGCTTGGACAGGGGGAGTTCACCCCTCCACTTT

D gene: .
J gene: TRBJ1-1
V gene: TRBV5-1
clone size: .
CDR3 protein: CASRPEGGLNTEAFF
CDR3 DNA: TGCGCCAGCAGACCTGAAGGCGGACTAAACACTGAAGCTTTCTTT

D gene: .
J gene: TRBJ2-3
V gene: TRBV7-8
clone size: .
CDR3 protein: CASSLSYFARISTDTQYF
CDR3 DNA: TGTGCCAGCAGCCTTAGTTATTTCGCTAGGATTAGCACAGATACGCAGTATTTT